This TCR beta chain was recorded in a study of PD-1 blockade in classical Hodgkin lymphoma. Findings and limits, study-wide: The CD4+ diversity rise by C4D1 was clearest in complete responders. Any patient who commenced nivolumab under 1 year after ASCT was excluded. Baseline TCR diversity was reportedly lower in newly diagnosed patients than healthy donors. Lower baseline TCR diversity marked trial partial responders and progressors.

On this clone itself: Its target is not known.

Noted time point: cycle 4 day 1 (C4D1), after less than seven weeks of nivolumab. In every patient, relapse followed autologous stem cell transplantation, while exposure to brentuximab vedotin differed. The assay was immunoSEQ multiplex PCR, and TCRdb's table has in-frame clones only and misses some. The sample includes about 93,000 clones, around 80% of them seen just once. Germline V gene sequence: CDR1 MRHNA, CDR2 SNTAGT. The CDR3 totals 15 residues. Trimming stripped 4 bases from V and 1 base from J, with 11 bases between. The receptor was derived from a human donor with classical Hodgkin lymphoma. The chain has TRBV6-4 and TRBJ2-1; D remains unclear. This specimen consisted of peripheral blood mononuclear cells (PBMCs), obtained before the fourth cycle of nivolumab. The CDR3 DNA follows: TGTGCCAGCAGTGTTGAGGCCGGATCCTACAATGAGCAGTTCTTC. This translates into CASSVEAGSYNEQFF.